Following are 19 T cell receptor beta chains from one sample sequenced in a study of neoadjuvant anti-PD-1 for oral cavity cancer. This table comes from immunoSEQ multiplex PCR, and its TCRdb copy is limited to in-frame clones, with some not included. The sample includes under 8,500 clones, approximately 60% of them seen just once. The specimen comprised tumor tissue, sampled before nivolumab (anti-PD-1) treatment. All receptors come from a person aged 35-79 years with oral cavity squamous cell carcinoma.

This clone was seen more than once but under ten times. This chain links TRBV4-2 with TRBJ2-7, with 10 positions matching TRBD2. V trimming: 3 bases; J trimming: 6 bases; junction bases outside the gene matches: 17. Germline CDR1 LGHNA, CDR2 YNFKEQ. CDR3 length: 18 residues. The CDR3 DNA sequence: TGTGCCAGCAGCCAGTCAGCAGCGGGGGGGCCGGACGTGGGCGAGCAGTACTTC. Protein sequence: CASSQSAAGGPDVGEQYF.

This chain joins TRBV27 and TRBJ1-2; 7 bases agree with TRBD1. V shed 5 bases, J shed 8 bases, and the junction held 14 bases outside the gene matches. Germline CDR1 is MNHEY and CDR2 is SMNVEV (reference sequence). The CDR3 sequence is 15 residues long. The chain's CDR3 is CASSPRPGGSLGYTF. CDR3 bases: TGTGCCAGCAGTCCTCGCCCAGGGGGGTCATTGGGCTACACCTTC.

The chain carries TRBV14 and TRBJ2-3, with D possibly matching TRBD2 (7 bases). The CDR3 is 15 amino acids. The germline V gene encodes CDR1 SGHDN and CDR2 FVKESK. Trimming left V 2 bases short and J 1 base short, with 10 bases between. The CDR3 DNA reads as TGTGCCAGCAGCCAATGGGGGGGCGGCACAGATACGCAGTATTTT. Its protein is CASSQWGGGTDTQYF.

The CDR3 loop is CASVDRGLLYNEQFF. The DNA of the CDR3 is TGTGCTAGTGTAGACAGGGGTTTACTCTACAATGAGCAGTTCTTC. The V gene is TRBV12-5, the J gene TRBJ2-1, with TRBD1 identical over 8 bases. The ends lost 7 bases at V and 3 bases at J; junction bases unmatched: 8. The V gene's germline CDR1 is LGHNT and CDR2 FRNRAP. The CDR3 is 15 residues long.

V usage is TRBV2 and J usage is TRBJ2-1, with 9 nucleotides matching TRBD1. This CDR3 region has 14 residues. J lost 6 bases, V lost 1 base, and 1 base had no gene match. Germline V CDR1 and CDR2: SNHLY, FYNNEI. The CDR3 is CASSEDRGLNEQFF. CDR3 in DNA: TGTGCCAGCAGTGAAGACAGGGGGCTCAATGAGCAGTTCTTC.

The rearrangement links TRBV27 to TRBJ2-5; 9 positions agree with TRBD2. Trimming took 7 bases from V and 8 from J; bases not matched to a gene: 8. Germline CDR1 and CDR2: MNHEY and SMNVEV (reference sequence). CDR3 length: 13 amino acids. For the CDR3, the DNA is TGTGCCAGCAAGAGTAGCGGGGGCGGAACCCAGTACTTC. Protein product: CASKSSGGGTQYF.

The chain couples TRBV27 to TRBJ2-2, with 8 bases lining up with TRBD2. After removal of 2 bases from V and 2 bases from J, the junction contained 7 bases not matched to a gene. The germline CDR1 and CDR2 sequences are MNHEY and SMNVEV (reference sequence). CDR3 length: 17 amino acids. The CDR3 reads CASSLMGSGINTGELFF. Here the CDR3 DNA reads TGTGCCAGCAGTTTAATGGGTAGCGGGATTAACACCGGGGAGCTGTTTTTT.

The CDR3 spells CASSVVGLAGYEQFF. The CDR3 coding sequence is TGTGCCAGCAGCGTAGTGGGACTAGCGGGATATGAGCAGTTCTTC. The V call is TRBV9, the J call TRBJ2-1; TRBD2 matches at 13 bases. J lost 8 bases, V lost 0 bases, and 2 bases had no gene match. CDR1 and CDR2 from the germline V gene are SGDLS and YYNGEE. The CDR3 sequence is 15 residues long.

The CDR3 bases are TGCGCCAGCAGTTTACTCAGGGGGCCCACTGAAGCTTTCTTT. As protein: CASSLLRGPTEAFF. J is TRBJ1-1 and V is TRBV5-1, with TRBD1 matching 8 bases. V was pared by 5 bases and J by 4 bases, with 7 bases of the junction left unmatched. This CDR3 has 14 amino acids. Germline loops: CDR1 SGHRS, CDR2 YFSETQ.

V and J are TRBV6-1 and TRBJ1-6, with D unresolved. Trimming stripped 4 bases from V and 6 bases from J, with 19 bases between. The CDR3 extends over 17 amino acids. CDR1 and CDR2 from the germline V gene are MNHNS and SASEGT. CDR3 amino acids: CASSGSGFGNLNSPLHF. Written as DNA, the CDR3 is TGTGCCAGCAGTGGCAGCGGGTTCGGAAACCTTAATTCACCCCTCCACTTT.

The gene calls are TRBV7-2 and TRBJ1-2; a weak D match, TRBD1 (5 bases). CDR1 and CDR2 (germline): SGHTA, FQGNSA. Trimming shortened V by 5 bases and J by 3 bases, and 16 bases separated the two germline ends. The CDR3 is made up of 15 amino acids. This CDR3 reads CASSPRQGSDYGYTF. The DNA of the CDR3 is TGTGCCAGCAGCCCCCGTCAGGGATCGGACTATGGCTACACCTTC.

The rearrangement links TRBV5-1 to TRBJ2-1, with D unresolved. This CDR3 comprises 13 residues. In germline, CDR1 is SGHRS, CDR2 YFSETQ. Trimming left V 4 bases short and J 10 bases short, with 15 bases between. CDR3 loop: CASSRRNSFEQFF. The CDR3 coding sequence is TGCGCCAGCAGCAGACGAAACAGCTTCGAGCAGTTCTTC.

The sample holds a few counts of this clone. In DNA form, the CDR3 reads TGTGCCAGCAGCGGGACGGGACCCGGCTACGAGCAGTACTTC. Protein sequence: CASSGTGPGYEQYF. V usage is TRBV7-9 and J usage is TRBJ2-7; D tentatively fits TRBD1 or TRBD2 (5 bases each). There are 14 residues in the CDR3. The V gene's germline CDR1 is SEHNR and CDR2 FQNEAQ (reference sequence). Trimming stripped 5 bases from V and 3 bases from J, with 14 bases between. Full variable domain (rest looked up from reference TRBV7-9 and TRBJ2-7): DTGVSQNPRHKITKRGQNVTFRCDPISEHNRLYWYRQTLGQGPEFLTYFQNEAQLEKSRLLSDRFSAERPKGSFSTLEIQRTEQGDSAMYLCASSGTGPGYEQYFGPGTRLTVT.

The rearrangement links TRBV19 to TRBJ2-7; D perhaps matches TRBD1 (5 bases). The CDR3 extends over 16 amino acids. CDR1 is LNHDA, CDR2 SQIVND, per germline (reference sequence). The V gene lost 1 base and the J gene lost 3 bases, with 16 bases spanning the gap. The CDR3, as DNA: TGTGCCAGTAGTATAGGGCTCAGGGCGAATGTCTACGAGCAGTACTTC. As protein: CASSIGLRANVYEQYF.

This clone is labeled medium-sized. J is TRBJ1-2 and V is TRBV6-5, with a tentative D call TRBD1 (6 bases). Germline CDR1 MNHEY, CDR2 SVGAGI. This CDR3 is built from 13 residues. Trimming took off 4 bases at V and 8 bases at J, with 14 bases between the two ends. CDR3 nucleotides: TGTGCCAGCAGTTTGGAGGGACACCCCGGCTACACCTTC. Protein sequence: CASSLEGHPGYTF.

A single count supports this clone. The gene calls are TRBV18 and TRBJ2-2; D possibly corresponds to TRBD1 (6 bases). Germline CDR1 KGHSH, CDR2 LQKENI. V was shortened by 2 bases and J by 0 bases, with 10 bases between the two germline ends. The CDR3 runs 16 residues. CDR3 nucleotides: TGTGCCAGCTCACCATTGGGGACAACGAACACCGGGGAGCTGTTTTTT. It translates to CASSPLGTTNTGELFF.

V is TRBV5-4 and J is TRBJ2-6; tentative D call: TRBD2 (5 bases). V lost 3 bases to trimming and J lost 0 bases, with 10 bases between them. The CDR3 has 16 residues. CDR1 and CDR2 (germline): SGHNT, YYREEE (reference sequence). In DNA form, the CDR3 reads TGTGCCAGCAGCTCCGCCCGGGGCTCTGGGGCCAACGTCCTGACTTTC. Its translation: CASSSARGSGANVLTF.

The gene calls are TRBV11-1 and TRBJ2-5, with TRBD2 matching over 13 bases. The J segment lost 5 bases and the V segment lost 4 bases, leaving 7 bases of the junction unmatched. Germline CDR1 SGHAT, CDR2 FQDESV (reference sequence). The CDR3 has 16 residues. The CDR3: CASSSSGTSGDETQYF. The CDR3 region has the DNA TGTGCCAGCAGCTCTTCCGGGACTAGCGGGGATGAGACCCAGTACTTC. The variable domain in full, completed from reference TRBV11-1 and TRBJ2-5, reads EAEVAQSPRYKITEKSQAVAFWCDPISGHATLYWYRQILGQGPELLVQFQDESVVDDSQLPKDRFSAERLKGVDSTLKIQPAELGDSAMYLCASSSSGTSGDETQYFGPGTRLLVL.

In its sample, this clone was seen a few times. V and J are TRBV5-5 and TRBJ2-3; D not resolved. The length of the CDR3 is 12 residues. Germline V gene sequence: CDR1 SGHKS, CDR2 YYEKEE (reference sequence). The V end lost 4 bases, the J end lost 4 bases, and 7 bases lay between the germline ends. The CDR3 loop is CASSPRADTQYF. CDR3 bases: TGTGCCAGCAGCCCTAGGGCAGATACGCAGTATTTT.